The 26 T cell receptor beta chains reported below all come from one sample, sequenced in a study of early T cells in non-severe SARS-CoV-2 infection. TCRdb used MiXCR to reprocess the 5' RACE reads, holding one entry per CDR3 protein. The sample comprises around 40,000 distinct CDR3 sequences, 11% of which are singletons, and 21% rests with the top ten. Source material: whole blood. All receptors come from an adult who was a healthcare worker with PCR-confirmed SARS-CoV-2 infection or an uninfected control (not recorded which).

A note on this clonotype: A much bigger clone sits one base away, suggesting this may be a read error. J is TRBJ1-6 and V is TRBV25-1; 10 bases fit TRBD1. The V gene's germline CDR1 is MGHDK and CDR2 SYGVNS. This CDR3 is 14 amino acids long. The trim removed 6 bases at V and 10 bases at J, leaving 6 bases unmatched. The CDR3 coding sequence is TGTGCCAGCAGGACCGGGACAGGGGAATCACCCCTCCACTTT. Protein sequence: CASRTGTGESPLHF.

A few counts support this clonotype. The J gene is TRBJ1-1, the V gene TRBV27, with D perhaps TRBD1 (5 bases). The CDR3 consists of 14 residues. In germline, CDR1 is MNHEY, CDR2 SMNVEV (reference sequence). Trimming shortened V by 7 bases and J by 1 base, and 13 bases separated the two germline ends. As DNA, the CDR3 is TGTGCCAGCAATAAAATAGACAGGAACACTGAAGCTTTCTTT. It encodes CASNKIDRNTEAFF.

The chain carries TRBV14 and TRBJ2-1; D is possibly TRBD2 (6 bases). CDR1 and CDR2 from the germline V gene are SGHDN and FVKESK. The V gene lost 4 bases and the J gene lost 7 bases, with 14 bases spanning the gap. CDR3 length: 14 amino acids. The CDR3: CASSPGLLGNEQFF. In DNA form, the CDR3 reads TGTGCCAGCAGCCCGGGACTCCTCGGGAATGAGCAGTTCTTC.

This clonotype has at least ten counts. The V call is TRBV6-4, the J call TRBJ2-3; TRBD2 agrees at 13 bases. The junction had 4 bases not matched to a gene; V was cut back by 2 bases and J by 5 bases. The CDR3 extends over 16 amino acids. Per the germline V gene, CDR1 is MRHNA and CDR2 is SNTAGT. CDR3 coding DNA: TGTGCCAGCAGTGACGGGGGGACTAGCGGGAAAGATACGCAGTATTTT. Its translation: CASSDGGTSGKDTQYF.

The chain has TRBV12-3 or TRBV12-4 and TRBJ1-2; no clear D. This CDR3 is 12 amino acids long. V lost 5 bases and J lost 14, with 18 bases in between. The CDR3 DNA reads TGTGCCAGCAGTCACCAGGCAGAGCCGAAGACCTTC. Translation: CASSHQAEPKTF.

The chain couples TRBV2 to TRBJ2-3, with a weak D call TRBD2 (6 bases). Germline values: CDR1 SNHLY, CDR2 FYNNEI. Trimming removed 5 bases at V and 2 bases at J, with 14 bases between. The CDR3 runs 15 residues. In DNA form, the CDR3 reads TGTGCCAGCAGTCCCCTTAGCGGTTACACAGATACGCAGTATTTT. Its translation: CASSPLSGYTDTQYF. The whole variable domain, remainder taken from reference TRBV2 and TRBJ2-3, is EPEVTQTPSHQVTQMGQEVILRCVPISNHLYFYWYRQILGQKVEFLVSFYNNEISEKSEIFDDQFSVERPDGSNFTLKIRSTKLEDSAMYFCASSPLSGYTDTQYFGPGTRLTVL.

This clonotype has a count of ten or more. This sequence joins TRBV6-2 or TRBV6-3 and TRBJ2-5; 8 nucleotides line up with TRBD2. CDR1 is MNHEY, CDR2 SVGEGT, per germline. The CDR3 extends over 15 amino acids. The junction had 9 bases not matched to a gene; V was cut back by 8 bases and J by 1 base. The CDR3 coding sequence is TGTGCCAGCCTCCCGGGGGGGGCGCCCCAAGAGACCCAGTACTTC. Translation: CASLPGGAPQETQYF.

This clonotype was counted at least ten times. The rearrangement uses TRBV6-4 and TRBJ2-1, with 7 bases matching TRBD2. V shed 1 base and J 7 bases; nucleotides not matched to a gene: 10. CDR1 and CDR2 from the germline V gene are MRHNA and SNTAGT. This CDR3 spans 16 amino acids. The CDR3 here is CASSDWGGRYPNEQFF. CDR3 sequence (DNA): TGTGCCAGCAGTGACTGGGGGGGTAGATACCCAAATGAGCAGTTCTTC.

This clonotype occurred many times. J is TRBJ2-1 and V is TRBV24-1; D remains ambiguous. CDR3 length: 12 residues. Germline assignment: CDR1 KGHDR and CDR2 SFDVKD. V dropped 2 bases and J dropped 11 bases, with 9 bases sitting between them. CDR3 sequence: CATSDSLQKQFF. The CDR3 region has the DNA TGTGCCACCAGTGATTCTTTACAGAAGCAGTTCTTC.

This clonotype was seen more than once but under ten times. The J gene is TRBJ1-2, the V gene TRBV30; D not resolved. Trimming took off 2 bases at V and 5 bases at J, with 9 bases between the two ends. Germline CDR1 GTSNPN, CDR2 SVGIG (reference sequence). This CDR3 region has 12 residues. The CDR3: CAWSLHRYGYTF. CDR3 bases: TGTGCCTGGAGTTTACACCGGTATGGCTACACCTTC.

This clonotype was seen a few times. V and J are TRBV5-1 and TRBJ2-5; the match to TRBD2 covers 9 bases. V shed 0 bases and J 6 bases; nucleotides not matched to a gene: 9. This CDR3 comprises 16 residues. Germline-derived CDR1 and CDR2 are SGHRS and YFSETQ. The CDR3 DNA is TGCGCCAGCAGCTTGGCCCTCGGGACTAGCCTCCAGACCCAGTACTTC. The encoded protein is CASSLALGTSLQTQYF.

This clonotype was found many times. CDR3 in DNA: TGTGCCAGTAGCCAACAGGGTTCCTACGAGCAGTACTTC. Protein sequence: CASSQQGSYEQYF. The chain employs TRBV19 and TRBJ2-7, with a possible D match to TRBD1 (6 bases). Trimming shortened V by 6 bases and J by 1 base, and 10 bases separated the two germline ends. This CDR3 has 13 amino acids. Looked up from germline, CDR1 is LNHDA and CDR2 is SQIVND (reference sequence).

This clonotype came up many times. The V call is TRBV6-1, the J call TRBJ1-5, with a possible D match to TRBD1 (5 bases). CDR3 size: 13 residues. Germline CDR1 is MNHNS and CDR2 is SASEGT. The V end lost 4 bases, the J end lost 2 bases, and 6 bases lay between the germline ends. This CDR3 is CASSVQGNQPQHF. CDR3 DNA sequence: TGTGCCAGCAGTGTACAGGGCAATCAGCCCCAGCATTTT.

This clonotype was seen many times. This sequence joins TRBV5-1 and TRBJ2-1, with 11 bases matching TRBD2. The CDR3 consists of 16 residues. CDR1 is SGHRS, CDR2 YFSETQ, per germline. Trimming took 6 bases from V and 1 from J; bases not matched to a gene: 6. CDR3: CASKETSGSSYNEQFF. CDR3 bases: TGCGCCAGCAAAGAAACTAGCGGGAGTTCCTACAATGAGCAGTTCTTC.

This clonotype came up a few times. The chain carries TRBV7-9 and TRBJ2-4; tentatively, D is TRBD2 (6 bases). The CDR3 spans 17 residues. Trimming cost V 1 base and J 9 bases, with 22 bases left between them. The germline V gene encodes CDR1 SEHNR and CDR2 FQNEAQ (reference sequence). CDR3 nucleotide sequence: TGTGCCAGCAGCTTAGTGGGACGGGAGAGACAGAACGGCATTCAGTACTTC. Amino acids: CASSLVGRERQNGIQYF. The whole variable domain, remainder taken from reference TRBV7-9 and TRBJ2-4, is DTGVSQNPRHKITKRGQNVTFRCDPISEHNRLYWYRQTLGQGPEFLTYFQNEAQLEKSRLLSDRFSAERPKGSFSTLEIQRTEQGDSAMYLCASSLVGRERQNGIQYFGAGTRLSVL.

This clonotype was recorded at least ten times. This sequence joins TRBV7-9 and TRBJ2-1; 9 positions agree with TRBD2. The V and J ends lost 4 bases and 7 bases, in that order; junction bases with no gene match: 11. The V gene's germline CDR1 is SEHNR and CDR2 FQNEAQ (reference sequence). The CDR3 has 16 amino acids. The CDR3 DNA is TGTGCCAGCAGCTCGCGCGTAGCGGGAGTGCAGAATGAGCAGTTCTTC. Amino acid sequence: CASSSRVAGVQNEQFF.

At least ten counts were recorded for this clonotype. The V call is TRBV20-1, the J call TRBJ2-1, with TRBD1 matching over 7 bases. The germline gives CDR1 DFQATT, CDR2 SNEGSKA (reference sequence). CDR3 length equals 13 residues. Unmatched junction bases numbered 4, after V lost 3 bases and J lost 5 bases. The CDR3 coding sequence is TGCAGTGCTAGGACTGACAGGGACAATGAGCAGTTCTTC. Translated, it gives CSARTDRDNEQFF.

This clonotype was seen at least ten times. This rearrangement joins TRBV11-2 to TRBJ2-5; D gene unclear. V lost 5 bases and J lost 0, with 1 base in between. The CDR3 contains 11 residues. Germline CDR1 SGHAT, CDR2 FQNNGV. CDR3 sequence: CASSNQETQYF. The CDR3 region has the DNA TGTGCCAGCAGCAACCAAGAGACCCAGTACTTC. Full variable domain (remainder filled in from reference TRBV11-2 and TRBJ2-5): EAGVAQSPRYKIIEKRQSVAFWCNPISGHATLYWYQQILGQGPKLLIQFQNNGVVDDSQLPKDRFSAERLKGVDSTLKIQPAKLEDSAVYLCASSNQETQYFGPGTRLLVL.

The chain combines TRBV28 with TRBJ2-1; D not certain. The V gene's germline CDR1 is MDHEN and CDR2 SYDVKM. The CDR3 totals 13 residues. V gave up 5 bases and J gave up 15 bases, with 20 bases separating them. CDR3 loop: CASSLPGGRLSFF. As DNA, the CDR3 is TGTGCCAGCAGTCTTCCGGGCGGCCGGCTGTCGTTCTTC.

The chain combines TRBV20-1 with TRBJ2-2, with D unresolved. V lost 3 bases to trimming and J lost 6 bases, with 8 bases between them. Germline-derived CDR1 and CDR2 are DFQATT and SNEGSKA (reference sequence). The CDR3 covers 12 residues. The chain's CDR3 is CSARRGAGELFF. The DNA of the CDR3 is TGCAGTGCTAGGCGTGGGGCCGGGGAGCTGTTTTTT.

CDR3 in DNA: TGTGCCAGCAGCTTTGGCCGGGACATCTCCTACGAGCAGTACTTC. This sequence encodes CASSFGRDISYEQYF. This chain links TRBV7-6 with TRBJ2-7; D is possibly TRBD1 (6 bases). Germline CDR1 and CDR2: SGHVS and FNYEAQ. The CDR3 length is 15 residues. Trimming removed 3 bases from V and 0 bases from J, with 12 bases in between.

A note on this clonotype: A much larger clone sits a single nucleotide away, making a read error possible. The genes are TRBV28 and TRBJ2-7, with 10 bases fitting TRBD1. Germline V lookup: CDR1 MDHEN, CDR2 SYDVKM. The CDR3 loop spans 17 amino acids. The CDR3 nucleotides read TGTACCAGCAATCCACCGGGGACAGGGGTAGGGTCCTACGAGCAGTACTTC. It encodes CTSNPPGTGVGSYEQYF. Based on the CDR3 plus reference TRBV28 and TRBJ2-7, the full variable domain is DVKVTQSSRYLVKRTGEKVFLECVQDMDHENMFWYRQDPGLGLRLIYFSYDVKMKEKGDIPEGYSVSREKKERFSLILESASTNQTSMYLCTSNPPGTGVGSYEQYFGPGTRLTVT.

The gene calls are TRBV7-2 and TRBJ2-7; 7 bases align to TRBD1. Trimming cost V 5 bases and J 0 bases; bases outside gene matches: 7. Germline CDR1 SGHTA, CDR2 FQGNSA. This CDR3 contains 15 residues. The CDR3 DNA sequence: TGTGCCAGCAGCCAGGGGGTGGGCCCCTCCTACGAGCAGTACTTC. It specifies CASSQGVGPSYEQYF.

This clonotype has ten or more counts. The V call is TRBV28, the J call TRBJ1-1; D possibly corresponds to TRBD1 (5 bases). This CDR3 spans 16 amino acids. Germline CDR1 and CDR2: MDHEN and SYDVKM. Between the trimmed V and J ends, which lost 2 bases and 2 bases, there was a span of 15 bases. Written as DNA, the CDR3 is TGTGCCAGCAGTTTAGGGTGGGGGGACTTTAACACTGAAGCTTTCTTT. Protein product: CASSLGWGDFNTEAFF.

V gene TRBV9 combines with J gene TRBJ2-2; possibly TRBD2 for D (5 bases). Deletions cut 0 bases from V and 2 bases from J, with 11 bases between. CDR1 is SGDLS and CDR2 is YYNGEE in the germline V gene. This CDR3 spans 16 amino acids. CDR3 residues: CASSVGAASNTGELFF. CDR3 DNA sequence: TGTGCCAGCAGCGTAGGGGCCGCTAGCAACACCGGGGAGCTGTTTTTT.

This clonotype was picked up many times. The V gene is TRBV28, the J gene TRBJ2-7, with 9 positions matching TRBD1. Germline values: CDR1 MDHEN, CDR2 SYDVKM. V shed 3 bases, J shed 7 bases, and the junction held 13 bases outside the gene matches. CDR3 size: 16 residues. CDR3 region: CASSFFGTGYLREQYF. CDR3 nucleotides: TGTGCCAGCAGTTTTTTCGGGACAGGGTATTTGAGGGAGCAGTACTTC.